Each of the 22 T cell receptor beta chains below was sequenced from the same sample in a study of T cells after yellow fever vaccination. TCRdb processed the 5' RACE reads anew with MiXCR; each CDR3 protein has one entry. The sample holds approximately 300,000 distinct CDR3 sequences, approximately 7% seen once. Material: PBMCs, obtained about 49 days after the first yellow fever vaccination. These receptors all come from a man aged 18-30 years who received the YFV17D yellow fever vaccine.

This clonotype came up a few times. The chain joins TRBV7-2 to TRBJ2-2; D might be TRBD2 (6 bases). Germline assignment: CDR1 SGHTA and CDR2 FQGNSA. This CDR3 is 15 amino acids long. V was pared by 1 base and J by 5 bases, with 11 bases between. The CDR3 here is CASSLVGGGTGELFF. The CDR3 nucleotides read TGTGCCAGCAGCTTAGTCGGGGGTGGTACCGGGGAGCTGTTTTTT.

This chain links TRBV5-5 with TRBJ1-3; no definite D call. The length of the CDR3 is 15 residues. V lost 4 bases to trimming and J lost 0 bases, with 11 bases between them. CDR1 is SGHKS, CDR2 YYEKEE, per germline (reference sequence). CDR3 sequence reads: CASSPPVASGNTIYF. The CDR3 bases are TGTGCCAGCAGCCCGCCCGTGGCCTCTGGAAACACCATATATTTT.

The genes are TRBV19 and TRBJ1-6, with D perhaps TRBD1 (5 bases). With 5 bases removed from V and 0 bases from J, the gap between germline ends came to 11 bases. In germline, CDR1 is LNHDA, CDR2 SQIVND (reference sequence). The CDR3 has 16 amino acids. DNA for the CDR3: TGTGCCAGTAGTCTACAGGTCAGCTCCTATAATTCACCCCTCCACTTT. Its protein product is CASSLQVSSYNSPLHF. Drawing the rest from reference TRBV19 and TRBJ1-6, the complete variable domain is DGGITQSPKYLFRKEGQNVTLSCEQNLNHDAMYWYRQDPGQGLRLIYYSQIVNDFQKGDIAEGYSVSREKKESFPLTVTSAQKNPTAFYLCASSLQVSSYNSPLHFGNGTRLTVT.

The CDR3 coding sequence is TGCGCCAGCAGCCCCGGACAGGGGGGAGGCAATCAGCCCCAGCATTTT. This gives the protein CASSPGQGGGNQPQHF. V is TRBV5-1 and J is TRBJ1-5; 10 positions match TRBD1. Germline V gene sequence: CDR1 SGHRS, CDR2 YFSETQ. The CDR3 length is 16 residues. J gave up 2 bases and V 4 bases, and 6 bases lay outside the gene matches.

This clonotype has at least ten counts. This chain joins TRBV5-1 and TRBJ2-1; weak D call: TRBD2 (5 bases). The V gene's germline CDR1 is SGHRS and CDR2 YFSETQ. Trimming shortened V by 4 bases and J by 5 bases, and 10 bases separated the two germline ends. This CDR3 has 13 amino acids. The CDR3 coding sequence is TGCGCCAGCAGCCCGGGGTACAACAATGAGCAGTTCTTC. Its protein is CASSPGYNNEQFF.

The CDR3 region has the DNA TGCAGTGCTAGAGATGGCGGCAAAGGGATAGGCTATGGCTACACCTTC. This encodes CSARDGGKGIGYGYTF. The V and J genes are TRBV20-1 and TRBJ1-2, with D unresolved. Germline-derived CDR1 and CDR2 are DFQATT and SNEGSKA (reference sequence). Between the trimmed V and J ends, which lost 0 bases and 4 bases, there was a span of 18 bases. The CDR3 sequence is 16 residues long.

This sequence joins TRBV5-1 and TRBJ2-5; tentative D call: TRBD1 (6 bases). The CDR3 runs to 15 residues. Germline V CDR1 and CDR2: SGHRS, YFSETQ. Trimming cost V 4 bases and J 3 bases, with 16 bases left between them. In DNA form, the CDR3 reads TGCGCCAGCAGCCGATCAGGGGAAGCGGAAGAGACCCAGTACTTC. Protein: CASSRSGEAEETQYF.

This chain links TRBV10-3 with TRBJ2-3, with TRBD1 matching 7 bases. This CDR3 contains 13 residues. Trimming took 7 bases from V and 6 from J; bases not matched to a gene: 7. Germline assignment: CDR1 ENHRY and CDR2 SYGVKD. CDR3 DNA: TGTGCCATCACGGGACAGTTTACCGATACGCAGTATTTT. This translates into CAITGQFTDTQYF.

In its sample, this clonotype was seen many times. The chain has TRBV20-1 and TRBJ2-1, with unresolved D. This CDR3 has 15 residues. CDR1 is DFQATT, CDR2 SNEGSKA, per germline (reference sequence). V lost 1 base to trimming and J lost 0 bases, with 10 bases between them. This CDR3 reads CSARVYSGSYNEQFF. CDR3 coding DNA: TGCAGTGCTAGAGTTTATAGTGGCTCCTACAATGAGCAGTTCTTC.

There are a few counts of this clonotype. The rearrangement uses TRBV5-4 and TRBJ2-1; no clear D gene. The germline V gene encodes CDR1 SGHNT and CDR2 YYREEE (reference sequence). The V and J ends lost 4 bases and 6 bases respectively, with 14 bases between them. There are 14 residues in the CDR3. The CDR3, as DNA: TGTGCCAGCAGCCCCTCATTGGGCCCCAATGAGCAGTTCTTC. This translates into CASSPSLGPNEQFF.

The table lists this clonotype with many counts. The chain employs TRBV12-3 or TRBV12-4 and TRBJ1-2, with 8 bases fitting TRBD1. V gave up 6 bases and J gave up 4 bases; unmatched junction bases: 4. This CDR3 contains 13 residues. The DNA for the CDR3 is TGTGCCAGCAGCCTCGGACAGGGCTATGGCTACACCTTC. Residues: CASSLGQGYGYTF.

This clonotype was counted at least ten times. CDR3 sequence reads: CASSYEDRLQPQHF. The CDR3 DNA reads TGTGCCAGCAGTTACGAGGACAGGCTCCAGCCCCAGCATTTT. V usage is TRBV6-2 or TRBV6-3 and J usage is TRBJ1-5; 7 nucleotides align to TRBD1. CDR3 size: 14 residues. Germline CDR1 reads MNHEY; CDR2 reads SVGEGT. V gave up 2 bases and J gave up 7 bases; unmatched junction bases: 5.

The J gene is TRBJ2-1, the V gene TRBV30; TRBD2 might be the D (5 bases). Trimming left V 7 bases short and J 1 base short, with 8 bases between. The CDR3 length is 12 residues. The germline CDR1 and CDR2 sequences are GTSNPN and SVGIG (reference sequence). The CDR3 here is CASQRSYNEQFF. As DNA, the CDR3 is TGTGCCTCCCAGCGGTCCTACAATGAGCAGTTCTTC.

The chain recombines TRBV5-1 with TRBJ2-1, with a possible D match to TRBD2 (7 bases). Germline CDR1 is SGHRS and CDR2 is YFSETQ. V lost 0 bases to trimming and J lost 5 bases, with 12 bases between them. There are 15 residues in the CDR3. DNA for the CDR3: TGCGCCAGCAGCTTGGTGAGGGGGGGAGACAATGAGCAGTTCTTC. It specifies CASSLVRGGDNEQFF.

This clonotype came up a few times. The germline gene is not matched at one end of the junction; a read error may be the cause. This chain joins TRBV5-4 and TRBJ2-1, with D possibly being TRBD2 (6 bases). Germline CDR1 SGHNT, CDR2 YYREEE (reference sequence). The CDR3 consists of 13 residues. This CDR3 reads CASSLKQGGLTLF. The CDR3 coding sequence is TGTGCCAGCAGCTTGAAGCAGGGAGGCTTAACGCTCTTC.

This rearrangement joins TRBV5-1 to TRBJ1-2; TRBD1 agrees at 12 bases. CDR3 length: 16 amino acids. The V gene end was trimmed by 3 bases and the J gene end by 2 bases; junction bases not matched to a gene: 5. Germline CDR1 reads SGHRS; CDR2 reads YFSETQ. CDR3 region: CASSWDRGRSNYGYTF. The CDR3 DNA is TGCGCCAGCAGCTGGGACAGGGGGCGATCGAACTATGGCTACACCTTC.

This chain joins TRBV21-1 and TRBJ2-7. TRBV21-1 is a documented pseudogene. The CDR3 loop spans 14 amino acids. For the CDR3, the DNA is TGTGCCAGCAGCAAAGAAAAAGGGCTCTGCGAGCAGTACGTC. It translates to CASSKEKGLCEQYV.

Worth noting for this clonotype: A clone one base away is much larger, so this may be a read error. It is likely a read error, because the conserved phenylalanine at the end of the CDR3 is missing. V and J are TRBV14 and TRBJ1-1; no clear D. CDR3 length equals 15 residues. Germline V lookup: CDR1 SGHDN, CDR2 FVKESK. CDR3 region: CASSEDGRIGTEAFS. DNA of the CDR3: TGTGCCAGCAGCGAAGACGGACGGATTGGCACTGAAGCTTTCTCT.

The genes are TRBV7-9 and TRBJ2-1, with D possibly being TRBD2 (6 bases). The length of the CDR3 is 13 residues. Germline V gene data show CDR1 as SEHNR and CDR2 as FQNEAQ (reference sequence). Trimming took off 3 bases at V and 5 bases at J, with 8 bases between the two ends. In nucleotides, the CDR3 is TGTGCCAGCAGCTTCCGGGAGAACAATGAGCAGTTCTTC. Protein product: CASSFRENNEQFF.

This clonotype was picked up a small number of times. The chain uses TRBV19 and TRBJ2-1, with TRBD2 matching over 7 bases. V shed 3 bases and J 0 bases; nucleotides not matched to a gene: 5. The CDR3 contains 16 residues. Germline-derived CDR1 and CDR2 are LNHDA and SQIVND (reference sequence). The DNA of the CDR3 is TGTGCCAGTAGTATCGGACTAGGACGCTCCTACAATGAGCAGTTCTTC. Its translation is CASSIGLGRSYNEQFF.

This chain connects TRBV7-9 to TRBJ2-5; perhaps TRBD1 as D (6 bases). The CDR3 totals 14 residues. The V end lost 7 bases, the J end lost 1 base, and 13 bases lay between the germline ends. Germline V gene data show CDR1 as SEHNR and CDR2 as FQNEAQ (reference sequence). The CDR3 loop reads CASMRGGAQETQYF. The DNA for the CDR3 is TGTGCCAGCATGAGAGGGGGTGCCCAAGAGACCCAGTACTTC.

This clonotype was recorded a few times. DNA of the CDR3: TGCGCCAGCAGCTTGAGGGAAATCTCTGGGGCCAACGTCCTGACTTTC. This translates into CASSLREISGANVLTF. The chain links TRBV5-1 to TRBJ2-6; D is unresolved. The germline CDR1 and CDR2 sequences are SGHRS and YFSETQ. The V and J ends lost 1 base and 0 bases respectively, with 8 bases between them. The length of the CDR3 is 16 residues.